This is a list of T cell receptor beta chains from one sample in a study of Ad26.COV2.S vaccination and SARS-CoV-2 variants. Assay: immunoSEQ multiplex PCR; the TCRdb copy retains only in-frame clones and omits some. The table has some 270,000 clones, about 83% seen once; the top ten hold about 2.7%. Sequencing was performed on peripheral blood, taken in a trial of Ad26.COV2.S vaccine versus placebo. These receptors were collected from a person between 18 and 65 years old who received the Ad26.COV2.S COVID-19 vaccine or a placebo. CDR3s include the opening cysteine and the closing phenylalanine or tryptophan. D genes are given only for firm matches. Only some rows state a clone size, as once, few, many or a class for expanded clones.

CASSQEVTGAYQPQHF	once	-	TRBV4-3	TRBJ1-5
CAGKGNSGNTIYF	-	-	TRBV28	TRBJ1-3
CASSLGQYYEQYF	-	-	TRBV5-6	TRBJ2-7
CASGNTEAFF	few	-	TRBV7-2	TRBJ1-1
CASSQGGTGPWETQYF	-	TRBD1	TRBV4-1	TRBJ2-5
CASGGNYGYTF	few	-	TRBV6-5	TRBJ1-2
CASSLAGGPGQSQETQYF	-	TRBD2	TRBV11-2	TRBJ2-5
CASSLFQGLGTEAFF	-	-	TRBV27	TRBJ1-1
CASSVEAGGSTGELFF	-	TRBD2	TRBV9	TRBJ2-2
CAISEANEGGSGYTF	-	-	TRBV10-3	TRBJ1-2
CASIGTAIVNYGYTF	once	-	TRBV19	TRBJ1-2
CATSRDAQPQHF	-	-	TRBV15	TRBJ1-5
CASSQDREQGGDEQFF	-	-	TRBV4-3	TRBJ2-1
CAIPSRGYTDTQYF	-	-	TRBV7-9	TRBJ2-3
CASSQGYNEQFF	-	-	TRBV5-1	TRBJ2-1
CASSLEGRGYNEQFF	few	TRBD1	TRBV7-2	TRBJ2-1